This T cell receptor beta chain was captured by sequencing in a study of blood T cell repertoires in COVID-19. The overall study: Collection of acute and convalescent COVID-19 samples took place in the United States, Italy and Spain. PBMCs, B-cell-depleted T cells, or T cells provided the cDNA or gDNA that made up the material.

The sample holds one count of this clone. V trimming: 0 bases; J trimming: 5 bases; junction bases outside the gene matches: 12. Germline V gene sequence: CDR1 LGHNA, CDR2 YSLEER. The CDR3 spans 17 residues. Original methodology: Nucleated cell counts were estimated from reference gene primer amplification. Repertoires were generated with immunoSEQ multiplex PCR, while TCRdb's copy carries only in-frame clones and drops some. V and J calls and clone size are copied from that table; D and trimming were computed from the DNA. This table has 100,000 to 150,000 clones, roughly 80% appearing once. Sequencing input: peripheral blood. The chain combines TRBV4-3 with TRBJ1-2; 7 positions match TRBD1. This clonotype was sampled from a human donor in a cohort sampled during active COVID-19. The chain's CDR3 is CASSQEEGYRGKYGYTF. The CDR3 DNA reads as TGCGCCAGCAGCCAAGAAGAGGGCTACAGGGGAAAGTATGGCTACACCTTC.